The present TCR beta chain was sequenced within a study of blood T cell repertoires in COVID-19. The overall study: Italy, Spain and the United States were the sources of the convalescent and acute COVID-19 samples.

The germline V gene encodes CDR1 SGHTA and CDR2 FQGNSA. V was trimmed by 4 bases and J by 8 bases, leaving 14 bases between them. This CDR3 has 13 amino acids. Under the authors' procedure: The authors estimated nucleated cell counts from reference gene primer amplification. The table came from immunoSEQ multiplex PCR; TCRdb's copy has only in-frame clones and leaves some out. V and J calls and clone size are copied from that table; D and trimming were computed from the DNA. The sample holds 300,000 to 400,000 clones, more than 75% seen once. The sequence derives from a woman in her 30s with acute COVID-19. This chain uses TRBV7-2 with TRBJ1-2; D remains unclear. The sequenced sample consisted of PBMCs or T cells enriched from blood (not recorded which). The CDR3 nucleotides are TGTGCCAGCAGCTCCATTGGTATGGGCGGCTACACCTTC. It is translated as CASSSIGMGGYTF.